This TCR beta chain was recovered during a study of shared clonotypes between healthy human individuals. CD45RO-negative cells were positively selected for CCR7, leaving out terminally differentiated effector memory CD45RA+ cells. Donors had no recently reported acute infections or vaccinations and were HIV-negative. This clone was seen only once. Its antigen is unidentified. Germline loops: CDR1 MNHNY, CDR2 SVGAGI (reference sequence). The CDR3 runs 16 residues. V was clipped by 0 bases and J by 6 bases; unmatched bases: 8. Deep was the level at which the assay was run. The method was immunoSEQ multiplex PCR; TCRdb's version includes in-frame clones alone and lacks a portion of them. Seen here are some 2,100,000 clones, about 93% observed once, and the top ten hold under 2%. Study-level results: Despite large depth, sorted-subset datasets appeared incompletely sequenced. Tissue TCR repertoires likely differ from these blood-only repertoires.

The chain is built from TRBV6-6 and TRBJ2-3, with TRBD2 matching 8 bases. Sequenced material: naive CD8+ T cells from PBMCs. The receptor's source is a man aged 18 to 30 in good health. Some clones in this sample may be carry-over from other donors' samples. The CDR3, as DNA: TGTGCCAGCAGTTACTCCTTCGGGAGGGCCGGGGATACGCAGTATTTT. As protein: CASSYSFGRAGDTQYF.